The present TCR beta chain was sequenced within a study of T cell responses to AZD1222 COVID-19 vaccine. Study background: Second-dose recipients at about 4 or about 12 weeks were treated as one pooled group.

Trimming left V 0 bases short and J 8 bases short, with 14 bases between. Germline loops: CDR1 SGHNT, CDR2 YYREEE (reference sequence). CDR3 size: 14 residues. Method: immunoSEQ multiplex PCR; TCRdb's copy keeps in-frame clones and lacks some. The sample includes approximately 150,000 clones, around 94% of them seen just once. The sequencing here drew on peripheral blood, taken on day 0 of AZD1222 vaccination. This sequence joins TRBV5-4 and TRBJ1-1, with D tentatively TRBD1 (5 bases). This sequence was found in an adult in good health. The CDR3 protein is CASSLGGRQPEAFF. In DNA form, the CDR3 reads TGTGCCAGCAGCTTGGGTGGGCGACAGCCCGAAGCTTTCTTT.